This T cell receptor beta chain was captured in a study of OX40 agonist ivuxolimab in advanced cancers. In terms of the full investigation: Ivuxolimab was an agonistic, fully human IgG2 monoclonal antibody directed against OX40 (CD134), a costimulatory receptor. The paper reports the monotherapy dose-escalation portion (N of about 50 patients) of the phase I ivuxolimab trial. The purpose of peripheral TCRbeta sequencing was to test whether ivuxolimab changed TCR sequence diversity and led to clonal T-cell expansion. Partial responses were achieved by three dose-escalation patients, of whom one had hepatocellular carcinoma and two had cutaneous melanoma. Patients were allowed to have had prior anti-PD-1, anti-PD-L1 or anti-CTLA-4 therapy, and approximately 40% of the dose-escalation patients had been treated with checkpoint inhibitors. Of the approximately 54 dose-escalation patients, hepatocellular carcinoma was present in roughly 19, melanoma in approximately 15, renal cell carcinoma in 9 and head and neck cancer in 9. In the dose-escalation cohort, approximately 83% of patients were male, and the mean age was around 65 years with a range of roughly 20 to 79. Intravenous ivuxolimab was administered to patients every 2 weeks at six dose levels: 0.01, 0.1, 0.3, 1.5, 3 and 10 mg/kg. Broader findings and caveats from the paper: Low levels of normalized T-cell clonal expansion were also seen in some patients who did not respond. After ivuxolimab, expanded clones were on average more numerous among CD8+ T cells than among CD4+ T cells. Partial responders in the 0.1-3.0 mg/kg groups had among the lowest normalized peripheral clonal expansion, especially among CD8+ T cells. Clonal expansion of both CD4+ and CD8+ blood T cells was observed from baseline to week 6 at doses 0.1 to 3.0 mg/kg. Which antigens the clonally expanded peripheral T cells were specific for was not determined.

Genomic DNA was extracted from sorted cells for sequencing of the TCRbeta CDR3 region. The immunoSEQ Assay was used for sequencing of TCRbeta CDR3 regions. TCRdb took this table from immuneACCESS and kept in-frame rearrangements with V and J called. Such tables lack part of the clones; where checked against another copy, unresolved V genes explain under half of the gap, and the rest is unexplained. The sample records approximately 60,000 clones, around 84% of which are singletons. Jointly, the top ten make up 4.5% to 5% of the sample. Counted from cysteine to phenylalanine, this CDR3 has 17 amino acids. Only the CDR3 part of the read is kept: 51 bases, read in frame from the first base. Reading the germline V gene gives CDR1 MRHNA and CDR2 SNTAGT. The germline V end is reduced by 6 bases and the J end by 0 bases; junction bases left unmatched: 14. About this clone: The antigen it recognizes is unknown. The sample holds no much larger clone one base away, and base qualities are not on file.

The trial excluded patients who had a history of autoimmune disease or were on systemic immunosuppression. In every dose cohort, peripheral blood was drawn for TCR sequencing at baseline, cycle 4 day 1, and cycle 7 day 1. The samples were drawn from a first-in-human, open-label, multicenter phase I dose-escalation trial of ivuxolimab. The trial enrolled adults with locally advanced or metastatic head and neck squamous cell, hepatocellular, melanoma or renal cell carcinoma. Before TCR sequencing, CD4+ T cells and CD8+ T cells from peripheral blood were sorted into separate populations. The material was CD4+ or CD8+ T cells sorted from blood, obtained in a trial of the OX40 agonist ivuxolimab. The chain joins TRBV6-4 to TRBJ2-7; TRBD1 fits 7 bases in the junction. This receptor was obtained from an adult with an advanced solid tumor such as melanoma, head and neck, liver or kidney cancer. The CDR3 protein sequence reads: CASSPIPRTGSSYEQYF. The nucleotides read TGTGCCAGCAGCCCCATCCCCAGGACAGGAAGCTCCTACGAGCAGTACTTC.